This T cell receptor (beta chain) was recorded in a study of radiation and T cells in renal cell carcinoma (dated by TCRdb to the early 2020s). About the full investigation: A total of around 53 samples underwent TCR beta sequencing, made up of approximately 26 tumors and about 27 peripheral blood samples. Across all 53 samples, several million unique CDR3 nucleotide sequences encoding around 2,500,000 unique CDR3 amino acid sequences were identified.

TCR beta libraries were generated from genomic DNA with the immunoSEQ kit, following the manufacturer's recommendations. To prepare the libraries, a first multiplex PCR with proprietary primers was run, followed by a second PCR that added unique barcodes, and a bead cleanup was done after each round. A kit-provided positive control reaction and a negative control reaction were included in every sample batch. The final libraries were assessed on an Agilent 4200 TapeStation D1000 ScreenTape, pooled by volume, and quantified by qPCR. Sequencing was performed on an Illumina NextSeq500 with a MidOutput 150-cycle cartridge, and 156 Read1 and 15 Index1 cycles were run with kit custom primers. The pooled library was loaded at approximately 1 pM, and about 21% PhiX control was spiked in. As for the original processing: Vendor-processed data were analyzed in R, with a clonotype defined as all T cells sharing the same CDR3 nucleotide sequence. In the clone abundance analyses, frequencies were normalized to the 10,000 most abundant clones in each sample. Public T cell clones, which averaged fewer than five per sample, were excluded before analysis. ImmunoMap was used for dominant motif analysis with the PAM10 matrix, a gap penalty of 30, and a homology threshold of 0.3, and any motif reaching a cumulative frequency of at least 0.01 was considered dominant. The table was pulled from immuneACCESS by TCRdb, which kept in-frame rearrangements only. Such tables lose some clones; where checked, under half of the loss comes from unresolved V genes, and the rest has no known cause. V, J and clone size are taken as reported in that table, and D and trimming were inferred from the DNA itself. The sample profile shows 6,000 to 8,000 clones; less than 75% of them were found once. Clones ranked in the top ten supply around two fifths of the sample.

What this sample's time point label stands for: tumor resected at nephrectomy. The treatment or condition label here, explained by the study, means: treatment-naive control, cytoreductive nephrectomy. For controls, tumors were taken from treatment-naive renal cell carcinoma patients who had cytoreductive nephrectomy with no radiation beforehand. All patients had renal cell carcinoma with clear cell pathology. Control tumors used for TCR sequencing were obtained from a handful of females and about 12 males (median age roughly 52 years, range about 40 to 90) and were resected from the early 2010s to the mid-2010s. Tumors were mechanically dissociated, digested with collagenase/hyaluronidase at 37 °C, processed in gentleMACS C tubes, and stored in liquid nitrogen. The QIAamp DNA Blood Mini Kit (Qiagen) was used to prepare genomic DNA for TCR sequencing. Samples were included in the analyses only if all quality control checks were passed.

CDR1 and CDR2, per the germline V gene (reference sequence), are SGHNT and YYREEE. V is cut by 3 bases and J by 6 bases, and the space between the germline ends is 11 bases. The CDR3 spans 13 residues, from the cysteine through the phenylalanine. The DNA shown is the 39-base CDR3, in frame from base 1. Results the study describes overall, beyond this receptor: With a single-armed trial design, the study had no way to address how radiation dose or scheduling affects the TCR repertoire. Intratumoral heterogeneity went uncaptured because the only tumor material available was small regions of 0.8 to 1 g. Compared with control tumors, irradiated tumors had a greater number of dominant CDR3 motifs, and these motifs made up a bigger portion of the repertoire. Compared with controls, irradiated tumors had higher TCR clonality, as the top 100 clonotypes made up an average of 54% of the repertoire, versus about 40% in nephrectomy-only tumors.

Comment on this clone: It lacks a known antigen. One base away there is no much larger clone; base qualities are not given.

This TCR was recovered from a woman aged 70-85 years with renal cell carcinoma. This sequence uses TRBV5-4 and TRBJ2-3, with TRBD2 as a weak D call on 6 bases. The sample consisted of tumor tissue, taken from a patient whose treatment was nephrectomy without radiotherapy. In nucleotide form, the sequence is TGTGCCAGCAGCTGGCGGGGTGGGGATACGCAGTATTTT. It specifies CASSWRGGDTQYF. With the rest looked up from the reference TRBV5-4 and TRBJ2-3 genes rather than sequenced, the full variable domain is ETGVTQSPTHLIKTRGQQVTLRCSSQSGHNTVSWYQQALGQGPQFIFQYYREEENGRGNFPPRFSGLQFPNYSSELNVNALELDDSALYLCASSWRGGDTQYFGPGTRLTVL.